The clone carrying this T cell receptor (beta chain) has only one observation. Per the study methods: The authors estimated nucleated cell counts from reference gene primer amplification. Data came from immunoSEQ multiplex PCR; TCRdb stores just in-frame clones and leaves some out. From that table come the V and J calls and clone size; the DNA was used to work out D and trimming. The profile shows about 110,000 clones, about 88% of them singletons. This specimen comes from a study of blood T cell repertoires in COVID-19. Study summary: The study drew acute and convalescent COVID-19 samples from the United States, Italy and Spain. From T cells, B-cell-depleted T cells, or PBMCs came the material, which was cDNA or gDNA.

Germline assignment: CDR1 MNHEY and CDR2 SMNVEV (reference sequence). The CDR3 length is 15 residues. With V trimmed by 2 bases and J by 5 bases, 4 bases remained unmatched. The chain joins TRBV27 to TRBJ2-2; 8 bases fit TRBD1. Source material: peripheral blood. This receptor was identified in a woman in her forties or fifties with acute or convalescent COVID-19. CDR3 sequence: CASSLRTGFTGELFF. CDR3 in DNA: TGTGCCAGCAGTTTAAGGACAGGGTTTACCGGGGAGCTGTTTTTT.